This is a list of T cell receptor beta chains from one sample in a study of cytomegalovirus exposure and HLA in healthy donors. Profiling relied on immunoSEQ multiplex PCR, and the TCRdb table lists in-frame clones only, not all of them. The sample has about 150,000 clones; 84% are singletons. Specimen: PBMCs. These receptor sequences come from a girl aged 5-17 years in good health and CMV-seropositive. CDR3s include the opening cysteine and the closing phenylalanine or tryptophan. D genes are given only for firm matches. Part of the rows lack a size; the others show once, few, many or a class for expanded clones.

CDR3nt | CDR3aa | abundance | v_gene | d_gene | j_gene
TGTGCCAGCAGTGAAGCACAGCCGCTACTAGCTTTCTTT | CASSEAQPLLAFF | . | TRBV6-1 | . | TRBJ1-1
TGTGCCAGCAGTTTAACCGTTGGGGCCAGAAACACCATATATTTT | CASSLTVGARNTIYF | few | TRBV28 | . | TRBJ1-3
TGTGCCAGTAGTATAGGCGGGAGTGAAGCTTTCTTT | CASSIGGSEAFF | . | TRBV19 | . | TRBJ1-1
TGTGCCTGGGCCGGGACAGGGGGCACTGAAGCTTTCTTT | CAWAGTGGTEAFF | . | TRBV30 | TRBD1 | TRBJ1-1
TGTGCCAGCAGTCCCTCCGGGACAGGACGTAGCTCCTACGAGCAGTACTTC | CASSPSGTGRSSYEQYF | . | TRBV28 | TRBD1 | TRBJ2-7
TGTGCCAGCAGCCCTCGGACTAGCGGGGGCACAGATACGCAGTATTTT | CASSPRTSGGTDTQYF | . | TRBV7-3 | TRBD2 | TRBJ2-3
TGTGCCAGCAGCGTGACAGATTATAGCAATCAGCCCCAGCATTTT | CASSVTDYSNQPQHF | . | TRBV9 | . | TRBJ1-5
TGTGCCAGCAGCTTACGAGCGGATGAGCAGTTCTTC | CASSLRADEQFF | . | TRBV7-6 | . | TRBJ2-1
TGCGCCAGCAGCTTAAAAGGGACAGGCTCTGGAAACACCATATATTTT | CASSLKGTGSGNTIYF | . | TRBV5-1 | TRBD1 | TRBJ1-3
TGCGCCAGCAGCCCCAGAGGACTAGCGGGGGGGAGGCCCCAGGGCCAGTACTTC | CASSPRGLAGGRPQGQYF | once | TRBV4-1 | TRBD2 | TRBJ2-5
TGTGCCAGTAGTTCCCGAGACTCCTACAATGAGCAGTTCTTC | CASSSRDSYNEQFF | once | TRBV19 | . | TRBJ2-1
TGTGCCAGCAGCCACCGGGGACAGGACTACAATGAGCAGTTCTTC | CASSHRGQDYNEQFF | . | TRBV6-5 | TRBD1 | TRBJ2-1
TGTGCCAGCTCAAAAGACACAGGGATTTCACCCCTCCACTTT | CASSKDTGISPLHF | . | TRBV18 | . | TRBJ1-6
TGTGCCAGCAGCCTTCCGGGTTGGCCTGAAGCTTTCTTT | CASSLPGWPEAFF | . | TRBV5-6 | . | TRBJ1-1
TGTGCCAGCAGCTTAGCCCTAAACGGACAATCCTACGAGCAGTACTTC | CASSLALNGQSYEQYF | . | TRBV11-2 | . | TRBJ2-7
TGTGCCAGCAGCGACAGGGGGGTGGAGACCCAGTACTTC | CASSDRGVETQYF | . | TRBV7-8 | TRBD1 | TRBJ2-5
TGTGCCAGCAACCCTACGGGGGGCCTAGGCGATACGCAGTATTTT | CASNPTGGLGDTQYF | . | TRBV4-2 | . | TRBJ2-3
TGTGCCAGCAGGTTGTGGGCGTCGGACATTCAGTACTTC | CASRLWASDIQYF | . | TRBV5-6 | . | TRBJ2-4
TGTGCCAGCAGCTTGGACAGAAATCAGCCCCAGCATTTT | CASSLDRNQPQHF | . | TRBV7-3 | . | TRBJ1-5
TGCGCCAGCAGTGAGTCGCGGTATAGCAATCAGCCCCAGCATTTT | CASSESRYSNQPQHF | . | TRBV10-2 | . | TRBJ1-5
TGTGCCAGCAGTGAAGCGGGGCTAGGGTCTGGCGGGGAGCTGTTTTTT | CASSEAGLGSGGELFF | . | TRBV6-1 | . | TRBJ2-2
TGTGCCAGCAGCTTGGGACAGGTTTCTTACGAGCAGTACTTC | CASSLGQVSYEQYF | . | TRBV7-9 | TRBD1 | TRBJ2-7
TGTGCCAGCAGCTTAGAGGGAGGGATGAACACTGAAGCTTTCTTT | CASSLEGGMNTEAFF | . | TRBV7-9 | . | TRBJ1-1
TGTGCCAGCAGCCCGCCGGGACTCTATAATTCACCCCTCCACTTT | CASSPPGLYNSPLHF | once | TRBV7-9 | . | TRBJ1-6
TGTGCCAGCAGTACCCTGGGGAAACGGACAGGGGGCTTTTTGGGTTCACCCCTCCACTTT | CASSTLGKRTGGFLGSPLHF | once | TRBV27 | TRBD1 | TRBJ1-6
TGTGCCAGCAGCTTCGGCAGGGGAAACATTCAGTACTTC | CASSFGRGNIQYF | . | TRBV11-3 | . | TRBJ2-4
TGTGCCAGCAGCTCCGGGACAGGGAGGGAGACCCAGTACTTC | CASSSGTGRETQYF | few | TRBV5-6 | TRBD1 | TRBJ2-5
TGCAGTGCTCTGGCAGGGTACGAGCAGTACTTC | CSALAGYEQYF | . | TRBV20-1 | . | TRBJ2-7
TGTGCCAGCAGCTTGGGGACAGGTCCTACCTACGAGCAGTACTTC | CASSLGTGPTYEQYF | . | TRBV7-6 | TRBD1 | TRBJ2-7
TGTGCCACCGGGACAGGGTTTGAAGAGACCCAGTACTTC | CATGTGFEETQYF | . | TRBV2 | TRBD1 | TRBJ2-5
TGTGCCATCAGTGAGTCTGCTAGCGGGGGGGCAGATACGCAGTATTTT | CAISESASGGADTQYF | . | TRBV10-3 | TRBD2 | TRBJ2-3
TGTGCCAGCAGCTCCAACAGGGGTTCCCTTCCTATATATGGCTACACCTTC | CASSSNRGSLPIYGYTF | . | TRBV9 | TRBD1 | TRBJ1-2
TGTGCCAGCAGTAAGGACAGGGGATATAACTATGGCTACACCTTC | CASSKDRGYNYGYTF | once | TRBV6-5 | TRBD1 | TRBJ1-2
TGTGCCAGCAGTTACGTGGGGGGCACTGAAGCTTTCTTT | CASSYVGGTEAFF | . | TRBV6-6 | . | TRBJ1-1
TGTGCCAGCAGCTTGGGGGGAACTCTCCTCTCCTACGAGCAGTACTTC | CASSLGGTLLSYEQYF | . | TRBV7-2 | . | TRBJ2-7
TGTGCCAGCAGTGGGTCGGGTGGATATGGCTACACCTTC | CASSGSGGYGYTF | once | TRBV2 | . | TRBJ1-2
TGTGCCAGCGGTTATCCCGGGGACACGATGAACACTGAAGCTTTCTTT | CASGYPGDTMNTEAFF | . | TRBV6-5 | . | TRBJ1-1
TGTGCCAGTAGTATGGGGCCCATCACTGGCGGGACCAAAAACATTCAGTACTTC | CASSMGPITGGTKNIQYF | . | TRBV19 | . | TRBJ2-4
TGTGCCAGCAGTTACCAGGTCTTGAACACTGAAGCTTTCTTT | CASSYQVLNTEAFF | . | TRBV6-6 | . | TRBJ1-1
TGTGCCAGCAGCTTAGGGCCTGGGAACACTGAAGCTTTCTTT | CASSLGPGNTEAFF | . | TRBV7-6 | . | TRBJ1-1
TGTGCCAGCAGTGGCAGGACAAACGTCGGCTACACCTTC | CASSGRTNVGYTF | . | TRBV2 | . | TRBJ1-2
TGTGCCAGCAGCTTTAACAGAGCGGGCGAGCAGTACTTC | CASSFNRAGEQYF | . | TRBV7-2 | . | TRBJ2-7
TGTGCCAGCAGCCTAACAGCGAACACTGAAGCTTTCTTT | CASSLTANTEAFF | . | TRBV6-5 | . | TRBJ1-1
TGTGCCAGCAGCCAAGCGCTGGGGGGGACCGTCTATGGCTACACCTTC | CASSQALGGTVYGYTF | . | TRBV4-2 | . | TRBJ1-2
TGTGCCAGTTTTTTCATAGGACGGGAGAACACTGAAGCTTTCTTT | CASFFIGRENTEAFF | . | TRBV27 | . | TRBJ1-1
TGTGCCAGTAGTATCTCTCTCCGCAGGGTCTCCTACGAGCAGTACTTC | CASSISLRRVSYEQYF | . | TRBV19 | . | TRBJ2-7
TGTGCCAGCAGTTTTTCGTTGGACAGTTTTTATCTCACCCTCCACTTT | CASSFSLDSFYLTLHF | . | TRBV28 | . | TRBJ1-6